The present T cell receptor (beta chain) was sequenced within a study of blood T cells in healthy people across ages. Study-wide results and limits: Long-lived donors had more naive CD4+ cells and higher diversity than aged donors. It was not possible, with unsorted PBMCs, to conclusively compare naive and antigen-experienced cells.

Then a second PCR, running about 6 to 12 cycles, was carried out with a sample-barcoded 5' primer and a J-beta primer mix. Sequencing of every sample gave 2.5 million or more CDR3-containing paired-end reads. TCRdb recomputed calls from the 5' RACE reads with MiXCR, one row per CDR3 protein. The sample carries more than 1,400,000 distinct CDR3 sequences, around 39% recorded once. The germline V gene encodes CDR1 DFQATT and CDR2 SNEGSKA (reference sequence). The CDR3 length is 15 residues. In regard to this clonotype: Its antigen is undetermined. The junction and the germline gene differ at one end; a read error may be behind it.

Specimen: blood. The TCR was taken from a young woman in good health. The chain combines TRBV20-1 with TRBJ2-3; 9 bases map to TRBD2. The CDR3 reads CSARNSGSGTDMQYF. Here the CDR3 DNA reads TGCAGTGCTAGGAATAGCGGGAGTGGCACAGATATGCAGTATTTT.